Included here is one TCR beta chain sequence, with context. This table comes from immunoSEQ multiplex PCR, and its TCRdb copy is limited to in-frame clones, with some not included. The sample carries 33,000 or so clones, 90% to 95% recorded once. This record belongs to a study of T cell changes during pregnancy in multiple sclerosis. CDR1 SGHDN and CDR2 FVKESK come from the germline V gene. The CDR3 extends over 13 amino acids. The J segment lost 12 bases and the V segment lost 0 bases, leaving 4 bases of the junction unmatched. The rearrangement links TRBV14 to TRBJ2-1, with 8 bases matching TRBD2. The source was CD4+ T cells from peripheral blood mononuclear cells, collected in the third trimester of pregnancy. This sequence was found in a female donor in good health, enrolled as a control in a pregnancy study. The CDR3 protein is CASSQDRGGRQFF. The CDR3 DNA sequence: TGTGCCAGCAGCCAAGACCGCGGGGGGAGGCAGTTCTTC.